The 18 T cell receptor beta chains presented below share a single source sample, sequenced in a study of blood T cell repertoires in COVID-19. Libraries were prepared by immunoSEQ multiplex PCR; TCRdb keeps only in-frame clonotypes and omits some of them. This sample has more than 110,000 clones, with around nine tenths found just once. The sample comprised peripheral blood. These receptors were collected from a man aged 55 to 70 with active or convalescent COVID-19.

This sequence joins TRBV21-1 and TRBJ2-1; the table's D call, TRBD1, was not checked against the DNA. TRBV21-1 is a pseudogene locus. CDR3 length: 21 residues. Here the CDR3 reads CASSKGGDSIACRLGSNEQFF. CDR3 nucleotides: TGTGCCAGCAGCAAAGGGGGGGACAGCATAGCCTGCCGGTTGGGAAGCAATGAGCAGTTCTTC.

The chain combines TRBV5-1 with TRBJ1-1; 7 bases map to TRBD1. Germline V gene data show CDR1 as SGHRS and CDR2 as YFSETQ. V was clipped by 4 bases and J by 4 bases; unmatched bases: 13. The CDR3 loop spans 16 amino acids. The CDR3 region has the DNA TGCGCCAGCAGCCCCGGGACAGCCGGAGCGGGCACTGAAGCTTTCTTT. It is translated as CASSPGTAGAGTEAFF.

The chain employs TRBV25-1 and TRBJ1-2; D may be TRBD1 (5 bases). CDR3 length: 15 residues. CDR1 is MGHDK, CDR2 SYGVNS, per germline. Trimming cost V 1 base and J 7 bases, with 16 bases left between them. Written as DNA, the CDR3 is TGTGCCAGCAGTGAATTTGAAGGAGGGGTTGGTGGCTACACCTTC. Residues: CASSEFEGGVGGYTF.

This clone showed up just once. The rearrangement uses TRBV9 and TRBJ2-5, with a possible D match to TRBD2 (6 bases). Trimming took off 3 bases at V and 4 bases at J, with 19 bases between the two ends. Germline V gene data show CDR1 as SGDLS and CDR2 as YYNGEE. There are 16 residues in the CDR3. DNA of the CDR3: TGTGCCAGCAGCGCCGCTCGAGCGGGCGGGACAGAGACCCAGTACTTC. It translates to CASSAARAGGTETQYF.

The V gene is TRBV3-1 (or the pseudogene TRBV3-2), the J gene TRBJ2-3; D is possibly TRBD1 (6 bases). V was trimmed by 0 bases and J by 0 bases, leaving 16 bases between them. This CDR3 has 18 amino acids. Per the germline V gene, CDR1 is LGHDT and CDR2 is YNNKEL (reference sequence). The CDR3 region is CASSQEKTGPPSTDTQYF. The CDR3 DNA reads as TGTGCCAGCAGCCAAGAAAAGACAGGCCCCCCCAGCACAGATACGCAGTATTTT.

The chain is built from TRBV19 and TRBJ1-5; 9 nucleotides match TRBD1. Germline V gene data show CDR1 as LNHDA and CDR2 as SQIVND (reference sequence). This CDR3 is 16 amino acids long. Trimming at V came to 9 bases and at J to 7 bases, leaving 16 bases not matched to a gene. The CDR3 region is CASDTTGGRLGQPQHF. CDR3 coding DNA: TGTGCCAGCGACACTACAGGGGGCCGGTTGGGGCAGCCCCAGCATTTT.

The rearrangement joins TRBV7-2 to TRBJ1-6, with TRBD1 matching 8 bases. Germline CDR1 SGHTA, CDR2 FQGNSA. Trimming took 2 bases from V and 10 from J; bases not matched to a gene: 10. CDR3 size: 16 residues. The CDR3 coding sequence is TGTGCCAGCAGCTTAAGGGGGCAGGGGGCGGACTCACCCCTCCACTTT. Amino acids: CASSLRGQGADSPLHF.

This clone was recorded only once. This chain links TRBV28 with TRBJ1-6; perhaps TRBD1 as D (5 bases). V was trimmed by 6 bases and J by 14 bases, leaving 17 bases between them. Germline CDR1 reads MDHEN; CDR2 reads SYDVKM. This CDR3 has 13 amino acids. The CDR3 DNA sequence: TGTGCCAGCAGCATAGTTGTCAGGGCCACCCTCCACTTT. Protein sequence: CASSIVVRATLHF.

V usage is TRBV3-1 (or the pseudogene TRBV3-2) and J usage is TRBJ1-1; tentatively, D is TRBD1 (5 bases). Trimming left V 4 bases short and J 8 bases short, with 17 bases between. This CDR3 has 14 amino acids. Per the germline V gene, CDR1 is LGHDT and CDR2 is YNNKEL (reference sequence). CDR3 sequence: CASSRRPDSSEAFF. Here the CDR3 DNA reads TGTGCCAGCAGCCGGCGACCTGACAGTTCCGAAGCTTTCTTT.

The CDR3 DNA reads as TGTGCCAGCTCCCGGCGGAGGGGGCGAATAACTGAAGCTTTCTTT. Translated: CASSRRRGRITEAFF. This chain joins TRBV7-2 and TRBJ1-1, with TRBD1 matching 7 bases. V dropped 8 bases and J dropped 5; count of bases not matched to a gene: 14. Looked up from germline, CDR1 is SGHTA and CDR2 is FQGNSA. This CDR3 spans 15 amino acids.

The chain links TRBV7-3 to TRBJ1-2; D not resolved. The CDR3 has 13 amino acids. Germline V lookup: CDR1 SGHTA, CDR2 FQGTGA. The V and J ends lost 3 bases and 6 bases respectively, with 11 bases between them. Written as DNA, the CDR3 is TGTGCCAGCAGCTTTAACCCGGCGGATGGCTACACCTTC. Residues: CASSFNPADGYTF.

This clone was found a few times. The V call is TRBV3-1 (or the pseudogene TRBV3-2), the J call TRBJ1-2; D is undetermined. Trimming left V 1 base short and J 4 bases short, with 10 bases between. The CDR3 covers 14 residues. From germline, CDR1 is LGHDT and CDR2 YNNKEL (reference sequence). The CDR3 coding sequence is TGTGCCAGCAGCCAAGGTACAGTCTTCTATGGCTACACCTTC. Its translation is CASSQGTVFYGYTF.

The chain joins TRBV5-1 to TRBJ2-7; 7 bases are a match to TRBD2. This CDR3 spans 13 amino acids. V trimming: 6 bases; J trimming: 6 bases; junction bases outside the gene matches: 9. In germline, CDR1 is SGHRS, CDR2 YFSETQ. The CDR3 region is CASNAIGEGEQYF. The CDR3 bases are TGCGCCAGCAATGCGATAGGGGAGGGCGAGCAGTACTTC.

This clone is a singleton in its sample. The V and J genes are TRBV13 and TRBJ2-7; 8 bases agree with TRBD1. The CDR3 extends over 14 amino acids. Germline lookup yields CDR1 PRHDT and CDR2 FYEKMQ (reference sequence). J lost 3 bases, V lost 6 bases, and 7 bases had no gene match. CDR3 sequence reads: CASSPGQGLYEQYF. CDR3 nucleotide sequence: TGTGCCAGCAGTCCCGGACAGGGACTCTACGAGCAGTACTTC.

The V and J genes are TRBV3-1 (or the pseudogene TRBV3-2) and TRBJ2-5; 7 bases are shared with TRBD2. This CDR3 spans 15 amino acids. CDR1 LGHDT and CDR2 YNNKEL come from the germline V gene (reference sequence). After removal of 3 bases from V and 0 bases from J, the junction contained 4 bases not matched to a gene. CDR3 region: CASSQTGRYQETQYF. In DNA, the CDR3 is TGTGCCAGCAGCCAGACCGGGAGGTACCAAGAGACCCAGTACTTC.

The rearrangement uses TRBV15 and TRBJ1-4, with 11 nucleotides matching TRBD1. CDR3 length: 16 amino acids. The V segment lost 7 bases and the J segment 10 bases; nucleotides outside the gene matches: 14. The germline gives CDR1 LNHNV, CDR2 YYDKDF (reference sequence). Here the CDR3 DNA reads TGTGCCACCACCTCCGGGACAGGGGGATTAAAGCGAAAACTGTTTTTT. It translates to CATTSGTGGLKRKLFF.

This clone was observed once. CDR3 nucleotide sequence: TGTGCCAGCAGCGACACAGGGCTCTCTGGAAACACCATATATTTT. Its protein product is CASSDTGLSGNTIYF. V usage is TRBV13 and J usage is TRBJ1-3, with D possibly matching TRBD1 (6 bases). This CDR3 is 15 amino acids long. V lost 5 bases to trimming and J lost 0 bases, with 11 bases between them. Germline assignment: CDR1 PRHDT and CDR2 FYEKMQ (reference sequence).

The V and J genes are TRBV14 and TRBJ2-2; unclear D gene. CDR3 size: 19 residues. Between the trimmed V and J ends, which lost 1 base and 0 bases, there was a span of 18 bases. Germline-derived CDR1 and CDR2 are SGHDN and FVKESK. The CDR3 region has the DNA TGTGCCAGCAGCCAAGTATTCAGTCTCCTGAAACCGAACACCGGGGAGCTGTTTTTT. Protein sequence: CASSQVFSLLKPNTGELFF.